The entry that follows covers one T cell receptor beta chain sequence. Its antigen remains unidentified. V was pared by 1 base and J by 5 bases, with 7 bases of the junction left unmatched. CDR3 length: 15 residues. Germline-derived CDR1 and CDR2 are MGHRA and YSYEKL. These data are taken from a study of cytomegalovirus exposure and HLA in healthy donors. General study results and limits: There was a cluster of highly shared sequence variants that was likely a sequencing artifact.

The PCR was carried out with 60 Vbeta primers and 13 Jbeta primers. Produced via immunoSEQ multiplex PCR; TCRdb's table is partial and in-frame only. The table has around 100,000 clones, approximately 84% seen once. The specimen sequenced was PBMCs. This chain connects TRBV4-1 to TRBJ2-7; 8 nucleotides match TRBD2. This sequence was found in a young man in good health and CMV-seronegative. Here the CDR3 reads CASSQAGRAKDEQYF. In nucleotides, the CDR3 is TGCGCCAGCAGCCAAGCCGGGAGGGCCAAGGACGAGCAGTACTTC.